This T cell receptor (beta chain) was captured by sequencing in a study of metastatic and nonmetastatic thyroid tumors. Study-level background: Repertoires of blood and of tissue (tumor or nodule) from malignant and benign thyroid patients were compared. Study conclusions and caveats: Malignant thyroid tumors reportedly had TCR beta diversity that was significantly higher than in benign nodules, in blood and tumor.

The sample holds many counts of this clone. The antigen remains unidentified. Germline V gene data show CDR1 as SGHRS and CDR2 as YFSETQ. The CDR3 sequence is 13 residues long. Trimming removed 5 bases from V and 5 bases from J; junction bases left unmatched: 3. No treatment of any kind had been given to any patient before thyroid surgery. In the original analysis: Between-group CDR3 differences, defined by clinicopathological status, yielded a distant-metastasis classifier for papillary thyroid cancer. Via MiXCR, TCRdb re-called the PCR reads. The V and J calls were not made by the authors but by TCRdb's processing. Of 45,000 to 65,000 clones detected, roughly 20% appear once; the ten largest clones hold roughly 4.2%.

The sequenced sample was blood. The J gene is TRBJ2-3, the V gene TRBV5-1; TRBD2 matches 9 bases. The origin of this receptor is a female donor with papillary thyroid cancer or a benign thyroid nodule (not recorded which). Some clones in this sample may be carry-over from other donors' samples. CDR3 sequence: CASSEREVDTQYF. The CDR3 nucleotides read TGCGCCAGCAGTGAGCGGGAGGTAGATACGCAGTATTTT.